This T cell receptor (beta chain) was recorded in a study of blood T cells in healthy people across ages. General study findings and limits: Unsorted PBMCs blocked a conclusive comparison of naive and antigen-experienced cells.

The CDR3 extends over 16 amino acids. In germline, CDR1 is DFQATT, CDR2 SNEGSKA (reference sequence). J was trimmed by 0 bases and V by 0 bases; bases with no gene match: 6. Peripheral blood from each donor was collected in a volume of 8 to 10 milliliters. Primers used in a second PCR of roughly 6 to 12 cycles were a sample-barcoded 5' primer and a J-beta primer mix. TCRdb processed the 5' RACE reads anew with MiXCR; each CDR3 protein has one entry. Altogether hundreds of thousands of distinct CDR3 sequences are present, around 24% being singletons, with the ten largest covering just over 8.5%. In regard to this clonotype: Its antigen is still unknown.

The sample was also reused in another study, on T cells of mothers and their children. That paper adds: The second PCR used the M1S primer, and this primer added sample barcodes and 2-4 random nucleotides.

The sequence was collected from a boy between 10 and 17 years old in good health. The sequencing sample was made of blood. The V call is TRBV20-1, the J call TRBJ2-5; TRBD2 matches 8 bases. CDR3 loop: CSARDVAGLYQETQYF. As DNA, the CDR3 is TGCAGTGCTAGAGATGTAGCGGGGCTATACCAAGAGACCCAGTACTTC.